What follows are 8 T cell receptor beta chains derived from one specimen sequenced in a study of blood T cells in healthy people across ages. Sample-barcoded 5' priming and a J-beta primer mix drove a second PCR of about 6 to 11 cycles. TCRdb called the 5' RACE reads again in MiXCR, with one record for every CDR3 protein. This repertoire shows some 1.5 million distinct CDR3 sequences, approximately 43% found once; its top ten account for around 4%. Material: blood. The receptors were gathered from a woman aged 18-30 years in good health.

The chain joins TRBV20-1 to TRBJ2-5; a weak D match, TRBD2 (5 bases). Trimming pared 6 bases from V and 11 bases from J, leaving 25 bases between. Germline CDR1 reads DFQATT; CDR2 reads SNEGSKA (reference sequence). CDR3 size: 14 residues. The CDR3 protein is CSAGLGGSATGQYF. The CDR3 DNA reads TGCAGTGCCGGACTCGGCGGGTCCGCAACCGGGCAGTACTTC.

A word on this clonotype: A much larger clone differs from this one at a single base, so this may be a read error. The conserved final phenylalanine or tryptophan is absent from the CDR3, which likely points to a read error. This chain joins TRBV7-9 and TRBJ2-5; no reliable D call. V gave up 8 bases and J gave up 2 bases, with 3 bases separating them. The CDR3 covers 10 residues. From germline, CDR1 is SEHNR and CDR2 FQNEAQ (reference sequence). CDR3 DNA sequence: TGTGCCAGCGAGCAAGAGACCCAGTACCTC. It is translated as CASEQETQYL.

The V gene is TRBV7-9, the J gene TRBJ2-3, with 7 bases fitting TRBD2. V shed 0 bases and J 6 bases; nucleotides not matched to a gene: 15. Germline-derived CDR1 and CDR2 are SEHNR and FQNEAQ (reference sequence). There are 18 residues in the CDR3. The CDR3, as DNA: TGTGCCAGCAGCTTAGCCTATCATCTTCCGACTAGCCCGGATACGCAGTATTTT. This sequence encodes CASSLAYHLPTSPDTQYF.

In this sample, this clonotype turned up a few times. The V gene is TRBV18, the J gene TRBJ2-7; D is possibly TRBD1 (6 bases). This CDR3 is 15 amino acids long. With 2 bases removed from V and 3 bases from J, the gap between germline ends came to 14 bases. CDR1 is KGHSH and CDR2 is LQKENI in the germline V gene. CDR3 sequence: CASSPTTGSFYEQYF. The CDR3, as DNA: TGTGCCAGCTCACCAACGACAGGCAGCTTCTACGAGCAGTACTTC.

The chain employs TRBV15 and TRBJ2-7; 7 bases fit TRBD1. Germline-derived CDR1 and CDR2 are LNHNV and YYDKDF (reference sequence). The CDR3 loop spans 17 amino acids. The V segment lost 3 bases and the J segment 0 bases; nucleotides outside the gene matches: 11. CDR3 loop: CATSSVSGTESSYEQYF. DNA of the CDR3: TGTGCCACCAGCAGTGTATCCGGGACAGAAAGCTCCTACGAGCAGTACTTC.

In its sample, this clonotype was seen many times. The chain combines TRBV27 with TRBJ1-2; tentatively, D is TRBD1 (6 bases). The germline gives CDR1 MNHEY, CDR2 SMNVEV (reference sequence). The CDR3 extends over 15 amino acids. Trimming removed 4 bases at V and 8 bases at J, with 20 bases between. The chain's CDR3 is CASSSLQGGGSGYTF. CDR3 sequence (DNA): TGTGCCAGCAGTTCGTTACAGGGAGGGGGAAGCGGCTACACCTTC.

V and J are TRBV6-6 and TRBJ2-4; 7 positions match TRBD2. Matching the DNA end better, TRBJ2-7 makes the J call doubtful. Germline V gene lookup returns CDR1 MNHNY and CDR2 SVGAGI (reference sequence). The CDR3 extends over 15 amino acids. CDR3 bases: TGTGCCAGCAGCCCAATACCGGGACTATCCTACGAGCAGTACTTC. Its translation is CASSPIPGLSYEQYF.

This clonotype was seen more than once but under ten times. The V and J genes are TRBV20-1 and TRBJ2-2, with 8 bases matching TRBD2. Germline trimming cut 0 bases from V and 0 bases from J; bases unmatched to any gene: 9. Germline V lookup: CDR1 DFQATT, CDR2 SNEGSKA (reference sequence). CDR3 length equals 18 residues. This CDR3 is CSARDPELADPNTGELFF. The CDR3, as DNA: TGCAGTGCTAGAGACCCGGAACTAGCGGATCCGAACACCGGGGAGCTGTTTTTT.